This record concerns one T cell receptor beta chain sequence. Its target antigen remains unknown. No much larger clonotype is one base removed from it; base qualities were not supplied. The immunoSEQ Assay, a bias-controlled multiplex PCR, was used to amplify TCRbeta CDR3 regions from genomic DNA. Per the source publication's procedure: The number of nucleated cells in each sample was estimated from the amplification of reference gene primers within the assay. To quantify the absolute abundance of each unique TCRbeta CDR3 rearrangement, sequence reads were collapsed and filtered. For each sample, productive Simpson clonality was calculated as the square root of Simpson's diversity index over productive rearrangements. TCRdb's version of the immuneACCESS table is confined to in-frame rearrangements and falls short of the full clone set. An unresolved V gene accounts for under half of the shortfall where checked; the remainder is of unknown origin. Clone size and the V and J calls come from that table; the DNA yielded D and trimming. The table for this sample lists 250,000 to 350,000 clones; 87% of them were counted only once. The ten largest clones capture approximately 5% of the sample.

Participants in the prospective study were aged roughly 18 to 100 years, lived in some 24 United States geographic areas, and enrolled through a virtual design. In the prospective study, cohorts were assigned on the basis of participant-reported clinical history obtained from a screening survey and a study questionnaire. Recovered participants in ImmuneRACE Cohort 3 were defined by two consecutive negative NP/OP PCR tests, clearance by a healthcare professional, or resolution of symptoms. Mobile phlebotomists in the prospective study collected whole blood, serum and a nasopharyngeal or oropharyngeal swab from every participant. Over a roughly 2-month period, participants in the prospective study had the option of providing additional blood draws and questionnaires. Blood samples from the prospective study were shipped frozen or at room temperature prior to DNA extraction. V lost 4 bases and J lost 5 bases; the stretch between them is 9 bases long. CDR3 length: 11 amino acids, cysteine to phenylalanine. Only the CDR3 DNA stays, 33 bases, in frame from base 1. The germline V gene provides CDR1 SQVTM and CDR2 ANQGSEA.

The sample originates from a study of blood T cell repertoires in COVID-19 (dated by TCRdb to 2020 to 2021). Regarding the research as a whole: Samples covering the acute and convalescent phases of COVID-19 were provided by collaborators in the United States, Italy and Spain. The material from the prospective study consisted of cDNA or gDNA derived from T cells, B-cell-depleted T cells, or PBMCs. Subjects who had been exposed to COVID-19, were actively infected with it, or had recovered from it provided the deeply sampled blood TCRbeta repertoires that made up the dataset. A freely available public database, intended as a resource for researchers studying the immune response to SARS-CoV-2, is where the repertoires were released. The samples were drawn from two sources: the first 160 participants of the ongoing ImmuneRACE study, and 1,254 subjects contributed by 6 global collaborators. Nearly every sample came with metadata listing a de-identified subject ID, COVID-19 status, age in years and sex. Where available, HLA class I and class II types were obtained from metadata supplied by the sample provider rather than from assay-based typing.

Broad study findings and their caveats: The amount of clinical and demographic metadata varied by source and participant and was provided uncurated.

The chain is encoded by TRBV29-1 joined to TRBJ2-7; the D gene is perhaps TRBD2, from 5 matching bases. The origin of this receptor is a woman aged 25 to 45 who had recovered from COVID-19. Sequencing was carried out using PBMCs or T cells enriched from blood (not recorded which). DNA sequence: TGCAGCGTTGGAAGAGGGAACGAGCAGTACTTC. Its protein reads: CSVGRGNEQYF.